This entry concerns a single T cell receptor beta chain. Its antigen is unknown. Sequencing used immunoSEQ version 4 in survey mode. Profiling relied on immunoSEQ multiplex PCR, and the TCRdb table lists in-frame clones only, not all of them. The sample lists 40,000 or so clones; around 90% were seen once. Nonspecific anti-CD3/anti-CD28 bead stimulation represents the broad CD4+ T cell repertoire. Sorting of responding CD4+ T cells relied on upregulated CD40 ligand together with CD69. This specimen comes from a study of persistence of HIV-infected CD4 T cells. Across the whole study: Donors had been on suppressive ART for a median of 8 years. Antigen stimulation activated a lower proportion of cells, more of them memory, than anti-CD3/anti-CD28 stimulation.

The CDR3 totals 16 residues. Trimming took off 0 bases at V and 5 bases at J, with 16 bases between the two ends. CDR1 and CDR2 (germline): SGHDT, YYEEEE. This chain connects TRBV5-6 to TRBJ2-3; the D call may be TRBD1 or TRBD2 (5 bases each). The sequences come from CD4+ T cells sorted from PBMCs after approximately 18-hour stimulation, collected from a patient who received antiretroviral therapy. This clonotype originated in an adult woman with HIV who was CMV-seropositive. The CDR3 region has the DNA TGTGCCAGCAGCTTGGGGGCAGGGCTACGGGGAGATACGCAGTATTTT. Translation gives CASSLGAGLRGDTQYF. The full variable domain, completed using reference TRBV5-6 and TRBJ2-3, is DAGVTQSPTHLIKTRGQQVTLRCSPKSGHDTVSWYQQALGQGPQFIFQYYEEEERQRGNFPDRFSGHQFPNYSSELNVNALLLGDSALYLCASSLGAGLRGDTQYFGPGTRLTVL.